This T cell receptor beta chain emerged from a study of cytomegalovirus exposure and HLA in healthy donors. Notes on the study in general: Reported performance of the classifier showed diagnosis of cytomegalovirus status with high specificity and sensitivity. Generally TCR sequences proved uncommon, though certain public TCRs appeared in numerous donors.

With V trimmed by 4 bases and J by 2 bases, 4 bases remained unmatched. Germline V gives CDR1 SGHNT, CDR2 YYREEE (reference sequence). This CDR3 has 14 residues. While the first cohort had 600 to 850 subjects, the donors belonged to the separate validation cohort of about 120 subjects. In the case of this clone: What it binds is not known.

Here immunoSEQ multiplex PCR was the method, and the copy in TCRdb shows in-frame clones only, minus some. Here the sample spans 150,000 to 200,000 clones, around four fifths being singletons. Sequenced: PBMCs. The origin of this receptor is a man aged 25 to 40 in good health and CMV-seropositive. V is TRBV5-4 and J is TRBJ2-3, with 7 positions matching TRBD2. The CDR3 nucleotides read TGTGCCAGCAGCCCGGGGGGATTCACAGATACGCAGTATTTT. This gives the protein CASSPGGFTDTQYF.